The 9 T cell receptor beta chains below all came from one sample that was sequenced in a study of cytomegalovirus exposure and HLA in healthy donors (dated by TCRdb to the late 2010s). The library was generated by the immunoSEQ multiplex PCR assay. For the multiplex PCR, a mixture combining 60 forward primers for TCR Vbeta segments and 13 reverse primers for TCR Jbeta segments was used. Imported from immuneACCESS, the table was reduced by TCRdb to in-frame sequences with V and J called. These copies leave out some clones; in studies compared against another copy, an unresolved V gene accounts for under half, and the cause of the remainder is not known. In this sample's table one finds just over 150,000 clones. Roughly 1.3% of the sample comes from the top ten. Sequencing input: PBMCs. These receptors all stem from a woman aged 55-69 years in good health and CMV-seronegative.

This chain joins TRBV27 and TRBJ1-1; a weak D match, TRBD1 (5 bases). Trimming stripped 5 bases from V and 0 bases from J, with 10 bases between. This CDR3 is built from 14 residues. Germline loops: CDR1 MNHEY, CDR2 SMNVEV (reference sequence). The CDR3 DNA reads TGTGCCAGCAGTCCCCGGGGGTTGAACACTGAAGCTTTCTTT. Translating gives CASSPRGLNTEAFF.

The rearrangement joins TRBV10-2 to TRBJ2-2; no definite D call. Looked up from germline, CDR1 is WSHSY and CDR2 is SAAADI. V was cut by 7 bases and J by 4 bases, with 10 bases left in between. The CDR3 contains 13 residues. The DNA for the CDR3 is TGCGCCAGCATTCTGGCTTCCACCGGGGAGCTGTTTTTT. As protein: CASILASTGELFF.

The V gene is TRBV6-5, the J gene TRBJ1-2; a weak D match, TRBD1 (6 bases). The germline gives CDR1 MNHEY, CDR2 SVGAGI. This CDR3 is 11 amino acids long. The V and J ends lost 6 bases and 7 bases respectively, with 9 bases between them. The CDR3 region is CASSQGFGYTF. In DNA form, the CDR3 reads TGTGCCAGCAGCCAGGGGTTTGGCTACACCTTC.

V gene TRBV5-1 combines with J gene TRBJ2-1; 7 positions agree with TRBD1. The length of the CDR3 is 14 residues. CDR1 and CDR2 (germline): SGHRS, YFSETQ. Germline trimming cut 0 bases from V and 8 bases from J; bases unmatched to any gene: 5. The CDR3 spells CASSLDRGRDEQFF. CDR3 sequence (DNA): TGCGCCAGCAGCTTGGACAGGGGACGGGATGAGCAGTTCTTC. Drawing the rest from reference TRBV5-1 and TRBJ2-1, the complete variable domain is KAGVTQTPRYLIKTRGQQVTLSCSPISGHRSVSWYQQTPGQGLQFLFEYFSETQRNKGNFPGRFSGRQFSNSRSEMNVSTLELGDSALYLCASSLDRGRDEQFFGPGTRLTVL.

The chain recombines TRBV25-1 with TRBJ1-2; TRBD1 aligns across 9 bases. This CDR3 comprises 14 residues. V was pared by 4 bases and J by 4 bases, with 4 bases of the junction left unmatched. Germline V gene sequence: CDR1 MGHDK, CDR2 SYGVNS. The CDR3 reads CASSALTGGYGYTF. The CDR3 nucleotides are TGTGCCAGCAGTGCCTTGACAGGGGGCTATGGCTACACCTTC.

The CDR3 sequence is CASAGTSGGRSEQFF. CDR3 in DNA: TGTGCCAGTGCCGGGACTAGCGGGGGGAGGAGTGAGCAGTTCTTC. This chain links TRBV6-5 with TRBJ2-1; 15 nucleotides agree with TRBD2. Germline V gives CDR1 MNHEY, CDR2 SVGAGI. The CDR3 is 15 residues long. With V trimmed by 9 bases and J by 9 bases, 9 bases remained unmatched.

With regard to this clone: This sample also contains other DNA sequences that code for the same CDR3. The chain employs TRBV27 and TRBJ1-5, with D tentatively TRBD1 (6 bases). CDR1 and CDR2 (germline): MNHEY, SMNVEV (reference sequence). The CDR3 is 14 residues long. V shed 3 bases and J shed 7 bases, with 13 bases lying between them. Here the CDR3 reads CASSFRGRGQPQHF. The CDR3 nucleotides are TGTGCCAGCAGTTTTAGGGGCAGGGGCCAGCCCCAGCATTTT.

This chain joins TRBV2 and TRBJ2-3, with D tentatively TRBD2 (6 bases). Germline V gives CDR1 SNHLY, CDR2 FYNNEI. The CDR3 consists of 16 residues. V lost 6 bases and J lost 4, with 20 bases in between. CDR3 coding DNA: TGTGCCAGCAGGCTGAGACTAGTAGGAGAGCCAGATACGCAGTATTTT. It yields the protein CASRLRLVGEPDTQYF.

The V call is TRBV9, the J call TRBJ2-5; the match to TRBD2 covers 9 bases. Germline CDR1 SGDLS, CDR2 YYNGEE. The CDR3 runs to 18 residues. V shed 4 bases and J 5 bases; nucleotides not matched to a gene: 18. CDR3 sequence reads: CASSSRFSSGRSRETQYF. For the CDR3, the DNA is TGTGCCAGCAGCTCCCGTTTTTCGAGCGGGAGGAGTCGGGAGACCCAGTACTTC.